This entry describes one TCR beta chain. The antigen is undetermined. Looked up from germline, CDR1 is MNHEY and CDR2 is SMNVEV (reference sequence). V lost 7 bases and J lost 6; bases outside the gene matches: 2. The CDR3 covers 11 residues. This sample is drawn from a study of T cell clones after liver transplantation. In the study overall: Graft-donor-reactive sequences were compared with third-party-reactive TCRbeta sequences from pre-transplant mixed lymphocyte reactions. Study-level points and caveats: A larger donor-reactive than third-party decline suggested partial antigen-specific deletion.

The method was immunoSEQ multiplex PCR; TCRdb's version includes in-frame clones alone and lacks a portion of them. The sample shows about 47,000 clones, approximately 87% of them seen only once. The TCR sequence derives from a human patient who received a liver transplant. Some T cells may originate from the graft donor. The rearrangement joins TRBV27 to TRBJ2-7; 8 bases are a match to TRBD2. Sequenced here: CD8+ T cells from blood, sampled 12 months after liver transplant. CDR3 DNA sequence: TGTGCCAGCAATGCGGGGGGCGAGCAGTACTTC. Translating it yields CASNAGGEQYF.